This T cell receptor (beta chain) originates from a study of blood T cell repertoires in COVID-19. Study-level information: The cDNA or gDNA used as material had been derived from T cells, B-cell-depleted T cells, or PBMCs.

Repertoires were generated with immunoSEQ multiplex PCR, while TCRdb's copy carries only in-frame clones and drops some. Among about 320,000 clones listed, approximately 90% were seen once. This TCR was sampled from a woman under 30 who had recovered from COVID-19. Sample: PBMCs or T cells enriched from blood (not recorded which).

The CDR3, as DNA: TGTGCCAGCTCACCCAGCCCAGGGGTCTCCTACAATGAGCAGTTCTTC. It encodes CASSPSPGVSYNEQFF. The chain couples TRBV18 to TRBJ2-1; tentatively, D is TRBD1 (6 bases). With 3 bases removed from V and 0 bases from J, the gap between germline ends came to 12 bases. Germline loops: CDR1 KGHSH, CDR2 LQKENI. The CDR3 is 16 residues long.